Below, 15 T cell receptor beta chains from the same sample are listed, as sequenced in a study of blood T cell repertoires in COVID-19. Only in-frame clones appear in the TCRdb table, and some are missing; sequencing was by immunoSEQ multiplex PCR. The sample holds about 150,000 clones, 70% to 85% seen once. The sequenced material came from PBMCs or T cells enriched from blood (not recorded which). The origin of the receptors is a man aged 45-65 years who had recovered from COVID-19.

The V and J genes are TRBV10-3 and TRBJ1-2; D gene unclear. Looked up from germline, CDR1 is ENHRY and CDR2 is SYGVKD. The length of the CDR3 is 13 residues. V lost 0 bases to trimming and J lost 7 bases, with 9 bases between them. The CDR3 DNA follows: TGTGCCATCAGTGAGTCAGTAACTCTTGGCTACACCTTC. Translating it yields CAISESVTLGYTF.

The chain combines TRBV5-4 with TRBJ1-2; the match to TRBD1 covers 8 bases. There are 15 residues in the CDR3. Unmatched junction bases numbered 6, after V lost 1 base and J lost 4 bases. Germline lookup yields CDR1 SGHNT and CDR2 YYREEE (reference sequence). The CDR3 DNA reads TGTGCCAGCAGCTTGAAGGGACAGGACGTCTATGGCTACACCTTC. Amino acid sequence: CASSLKGQDVYGYTF.

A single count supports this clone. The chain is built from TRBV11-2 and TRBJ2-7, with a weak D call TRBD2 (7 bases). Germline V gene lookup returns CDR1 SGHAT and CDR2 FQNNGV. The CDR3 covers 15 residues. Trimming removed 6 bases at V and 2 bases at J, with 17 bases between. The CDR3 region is CASRIPGGLTYEQYF. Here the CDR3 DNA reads TGTGCCAGCAGAATACCCGGGGGGCTTACCTACGAGCAGTACTTC.

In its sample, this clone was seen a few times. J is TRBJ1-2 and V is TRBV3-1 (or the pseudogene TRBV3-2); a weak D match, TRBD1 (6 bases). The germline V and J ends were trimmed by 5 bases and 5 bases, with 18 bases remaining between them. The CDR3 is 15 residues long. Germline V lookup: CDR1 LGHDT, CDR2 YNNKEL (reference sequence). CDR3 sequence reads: CASSFPGHDPYGYTF. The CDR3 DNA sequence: TGTGCCAGCAGCTTTCCGGGACACGACCCTTATGGCTACACCTTC.

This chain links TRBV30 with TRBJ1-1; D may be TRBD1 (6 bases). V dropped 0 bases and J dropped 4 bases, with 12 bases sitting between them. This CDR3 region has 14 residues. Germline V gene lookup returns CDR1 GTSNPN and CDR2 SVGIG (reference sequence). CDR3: CAWSVRFRGTEAFF. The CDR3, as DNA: TGTGCCTGGAGTGTACGGTTCAGGGGCACTGAAGCTTTCTTT.

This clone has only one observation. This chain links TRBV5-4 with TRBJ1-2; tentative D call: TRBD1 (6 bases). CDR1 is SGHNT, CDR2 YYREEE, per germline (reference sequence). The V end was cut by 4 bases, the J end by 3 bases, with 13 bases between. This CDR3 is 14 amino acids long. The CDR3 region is CASSLRSGDYGYTF. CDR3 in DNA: TGTGCCAGCAGCCTGAGGTCAGGGGACTATGGCTACACCTTC.

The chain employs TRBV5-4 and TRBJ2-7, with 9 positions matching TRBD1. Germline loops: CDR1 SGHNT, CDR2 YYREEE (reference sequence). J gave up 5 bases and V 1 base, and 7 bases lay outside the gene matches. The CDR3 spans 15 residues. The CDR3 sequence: CASSLPGTGSHEQYF. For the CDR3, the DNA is TGTGCCAGCAGCTTGCCCGGGACAGGGAGCCACGAGCAGTACTTC.

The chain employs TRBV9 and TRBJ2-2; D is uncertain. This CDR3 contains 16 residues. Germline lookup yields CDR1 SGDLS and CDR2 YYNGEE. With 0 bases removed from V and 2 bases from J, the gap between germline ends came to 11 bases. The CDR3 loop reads CASSVVGQINTGELFF. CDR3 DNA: TGTGCCAGCAGCGTAGTTGGTCAGATCAACACCGGGGAGCTGTTTTTT.

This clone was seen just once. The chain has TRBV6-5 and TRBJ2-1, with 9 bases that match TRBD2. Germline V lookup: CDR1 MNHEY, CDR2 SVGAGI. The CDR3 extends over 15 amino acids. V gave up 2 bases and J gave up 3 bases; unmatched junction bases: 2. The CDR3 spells CASSYERGVYNEQFF. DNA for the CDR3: TGTGCCAGCAGTTACGAGCGGGGGGTCTACAATGAGCAGTTCTTC.

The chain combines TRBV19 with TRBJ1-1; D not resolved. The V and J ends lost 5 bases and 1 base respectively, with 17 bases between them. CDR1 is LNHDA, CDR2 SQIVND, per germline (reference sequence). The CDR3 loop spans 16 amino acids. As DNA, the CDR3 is TGTGCCAGTAGTCCCCCTTGGGAGTGGTCGAACACTGAAGCTTTCTTT. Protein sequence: CASSPPWEWSNTEAFF.

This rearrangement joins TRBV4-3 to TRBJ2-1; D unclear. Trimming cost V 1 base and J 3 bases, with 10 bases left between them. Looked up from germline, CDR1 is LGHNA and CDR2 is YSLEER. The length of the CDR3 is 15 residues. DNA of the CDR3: TGCGCCAGCAGCCAAGCTCTAGAAAGCTACAATGAGCAGTTCTTC. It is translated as CASSQALESYNEQFF.

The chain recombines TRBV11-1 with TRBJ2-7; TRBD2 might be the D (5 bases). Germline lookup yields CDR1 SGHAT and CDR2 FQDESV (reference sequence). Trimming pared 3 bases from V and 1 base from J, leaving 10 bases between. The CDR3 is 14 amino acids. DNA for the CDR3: TGTGCCAGCAGCTTTGAGGGCAGTTCCTACGAGCAGTACTTC. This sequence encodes CASSFEGSSYEQYF.

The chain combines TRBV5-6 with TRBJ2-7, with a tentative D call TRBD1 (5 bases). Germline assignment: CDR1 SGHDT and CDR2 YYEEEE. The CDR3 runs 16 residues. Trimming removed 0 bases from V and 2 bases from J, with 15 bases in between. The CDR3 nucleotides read TGTGCCAGCAGCTTGGCATCGGACATAGCTACCTACGAGCAGTACTTC. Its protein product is CASSLASDIATYEQYF.

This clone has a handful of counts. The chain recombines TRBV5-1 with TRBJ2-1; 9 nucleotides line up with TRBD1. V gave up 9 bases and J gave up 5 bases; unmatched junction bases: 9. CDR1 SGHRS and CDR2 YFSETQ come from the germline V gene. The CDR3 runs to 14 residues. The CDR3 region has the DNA TGCGCCACCGGTCGGGACAGGGTCAACAATGAGCAGTTCTTC. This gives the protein CATGRDRVNNEQFF.

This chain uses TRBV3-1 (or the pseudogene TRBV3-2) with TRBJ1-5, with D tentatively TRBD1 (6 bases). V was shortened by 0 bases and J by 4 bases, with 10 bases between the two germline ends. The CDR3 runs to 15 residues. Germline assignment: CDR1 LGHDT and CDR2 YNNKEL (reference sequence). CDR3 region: CASSQEPQGNQPQHF. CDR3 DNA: TGTGCCAGCAGCCAAGAACCGCAGGGGAATCAGCCCCAGCATTTT.